This entry concerns a single TCR beta chain. Its antigen remains unknown. The record originates from a study of STAT3 mutations in large granular lymphocyte leukemia. Study context: Roughly 44% of treated T-LGLL patients showed hematologic response to immunosuppression.

General study points: At least one immunodominant TCR beta clonotype appeared in every T-cell large granular lymphocyte leukemia patient. Sampling intervals varied between patients and samples.

Trimming cost V 5 bases and J 4 bases; bases outside gene matches: 3. The CDR3 is 14 amino acids. CDR1 and CDR2 (germline): SEHNR, FQNEAQ (reference sequence). Average productive template count per sample was about 42,000. TCRdb keeps only in-frame clones here, not all; method: immunoSEQ multiplex PCR. The sample has roughly 300 clones, 57% seen once; the top ten hold 36%. The source of this sequence is a man between 60 and 70 years old with T-cell large granular lymphocyte leukemia. Some clones in this sample may be carry-over from other donors' samples. The sequenced sample consisted of peripheral blood mononuclear cells. The chain couples TRBV7-9 to TRBJ1-3; 9 bases fit TRBD1. CDR3 sequence: CASSGQGKGNTIYF. The CDR3 region has the DNA TGTGCCAGCAGCGGACAGGGGAAAGGAAACACCATATATTTT.